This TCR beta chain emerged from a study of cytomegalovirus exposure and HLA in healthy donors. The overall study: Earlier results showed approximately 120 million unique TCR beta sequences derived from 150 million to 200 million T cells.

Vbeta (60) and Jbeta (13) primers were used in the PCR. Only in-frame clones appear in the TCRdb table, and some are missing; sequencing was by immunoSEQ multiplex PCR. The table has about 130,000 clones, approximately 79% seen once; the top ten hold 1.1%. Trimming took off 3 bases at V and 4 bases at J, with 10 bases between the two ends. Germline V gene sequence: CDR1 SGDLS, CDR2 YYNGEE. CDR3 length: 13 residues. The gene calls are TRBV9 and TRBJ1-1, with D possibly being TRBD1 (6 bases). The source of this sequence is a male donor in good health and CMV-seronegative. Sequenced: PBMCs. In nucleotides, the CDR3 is TGTGCCAGCAGCGAAAGGGGGACCACTGAAGCTTTCTTT. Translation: CASSERGTTEAFF.